This paragraph covers one T cell receptor beta chain sequence. This entry is derived from a study of blood T cell repertoires in COVID-19. Source study methods: How many nucleated cells were present was estimated from reference gene primer amplification. Measured with immunoSEQ multiplex PCR; TCRdb has only the in-frame clones, and not every one. V and J calls and clone size are as listed in that table; D and trimming were resolved from the DNA. The table lists 250,000 to 350,000 clones, around 88% of them singletons. Germline CDR1 reads SGHTA; CDR2 reads FQGNSA. V was cut by 3 bases and J by 12 bases, with 12 bases left in between. This CDR3 contains 11 residues.

Sample: peripheral blood. V is TRBV7-2 and J is TRBJ2-7; a possible D gene is TRBD2 (6 bases). This receptor was obtained from a woman aged 25 to 39 who had recovered from COVID-19. The chain's CDR3 is CASSFRDWVYF. For the CDR3, the DNA is TGTGCCAGCAGCTTCCGGGACTGGGTGTACTTC.